What follows describes a single TCR beta chain. Study processing details: Amplification of reference gene primers provided the estimated nucleated cell counts. Repertoires were generated with immunoSEQ multiplex PCR, while TCRdb's copy carries only in-frame clones and drops some. From that table come the V and J calls and clone size; the DNA was used to work out D and trimming. This table holds about 530,000 clones, roughly nine tenths found once. Followed longitudinally, the Seattle patients had been enrolled during active infection. This specimen belongs to a study of blood T cell repertoires in COVID-19. Across the study: T cells, B-cell-depleted T cells, or PBMCs provided the cDNA or gDNA that served as material.

CDR3 length: 14 amino acids. The V segment lost 5 bases and the J segment 7 bases; nucleotides outside the gene matches: 5. Germline lookup yields CDR1 LNHDA and CDR2 SQIVND (reference sequence). This chain joins TRBV19 and TRBJ1-6, with 7 bases lining up with TRBD1. The clonotype comes from a woman in her forties or fifties with COVID-19, enrolled during active disease. Sequences were obtained from peripheral blood. CDR3 loop: CASSWDRRNSPLHF. The CDR3 region has the DNA TGTGCCAGTAGTTGGGACAGACGAAATTCACCCCTCCACTTT.